The 19 T cell receptor beta chains below all came from one sample that was sequenced in a study of cytomegalovirus exposure and HLA in healthy donors. The PCR employed 60 Vbeta primers together with 13 Jbeta primers. Sequencing used immunoSEQ multiplex PCR; TCRdb keeps in-frame clones, though not all of them. Here the sample spans about 180,000 clones, over 65% being singletons. Material: PBMCs. These receptors were collected from a woman aged 60-75 years in good health and CMV-seropositive.

This clone came up once. The chain has TRBV2 and TRBJ2-2, with D hard to call. The CDR3 totals 13 residues. From germline, CDR1 is SNHLY and CDR2 FYNNEI. With 5 bases removed from V and 8 bases from J, the gap between germline ends came to 12 bases. CDR3 region: CASSSYTSGELFF. The DNA of the CDR3 is TGTGCCAGCAGTTCGTACACATCGGGGGAGCTGTTTTTT. Combining the CDR3 with reference TRBV2 and TRBJ2-2 gives the whole variable domain EPEVTQTPSHQVTQMGQEVILRCVPISNHLYFYWYRQILGQKVEFLVSFYNNEISEKSEIFDDQFSVERPDGSNFTLKIRSTKLEDSAMYFCASSSYTSGELFFGEGSRLTVL.

This clone was seen once. The chain has TRBV27 and TRBJ2-1; D is perhaps TRBD2 (5 bases). Germline V gives CDR1 MNHEY, CDR2 SMNVEV (reference sequence). The CDR3 runs to 15 residues. V gave up 2 bases and J gave up 1 base, with 9 bases separating them. CDR3 in DNA: TGTGCCAGCAGTTTACAGCGGACTTCCTACAATGAGCAGTTCTTC. Protein sequence: CASSLQRTSYNEQFF.

The rearrangement joins TRBV18 to TRBJ2-2; TRBD1 agrees at 11 bases. The CDR3 covers 18 residues. Germline V CDR1 and CDR2: KGHSH, LQKENI. After removal of 8 bases from V and 1 base from J, the junction contained 12 bases not matched to a gene. CDR3 region: CASRKTGTGGVNTGELFF. For the CDR3, the DNA is TGTGCCAGCCGAAAAACCGGGACAGGGGGAGTGAACACCGGGGAGCTGTTTTTT.

This clone was seen a handful of times. The chain uses TRBV13 and TRBJ2-3; D might be TRBD1 (5 bases). Trimming shortened V by 1 base and J by 5 bases, and 13 bases separated the two germline ends. This CDR3 is 15 amino acids long. CDR1 is PRHDT and CDR2 is FYEKMQ in the germline V gene (reference sequence). The chain's CDR3 is CASSLALMQGDTQYF. The CDR3 DNA reads TGTGCCAGCAGCTTAGCGCTCATGCAGGGAGATACGCAGTATTTT. The full variable domain, rest sourced from reference TRBV13 and TRBJ2-3, is AAGVIQSPRHLIKEKRETATLKCYPIPRHDTVYWYQQGPGQDPQFLISFYEKMQSDKGSIPDRFSAQQFSDYHSELNMSSLELGDSALYFCASSLALMQGDTQYFGPGTRLTVL.

This CDR3 is CASSFVSLNTGELFF. CDR3 nucleotides: TGTGCCAGCAGTTTTGTTTCCTTGAACACCGGGGAGCTGTTTTTT. V is TRBV28 and J is TRBJ2-2, with D unclear. The V end was cut by 3 bases, the J end by 1 base, with 9 bases between. The CDR3 has 15 residues. Per germline, CDR1 MDHEN and CDR2 SYDVKM.

The chain couples TRBV6-5 to TRBJ2-1; weak D call: TRBD1 (6 bases). The CDR3 length is 15 residues. The V end was cut by 8 bases, the J end by 4 bases, with 18 bases between. From germline, CDR1 is MNHEY and CDR2 SVGAGI. CDR3 bases: TGTGCCAGCCAAGGGGGAGTGAGTACTTACAATGAGCAGTTCTTC. Its protein product is CASQGGVSTYNEQFF.

This clone was recorded a few times. The chain joins TRBV29-1 to TRBJ1-5; weak D call: TRBD1 (6 bases). V was trimmed by 4 bases and J by 0 bases, leaving 7 bases between them. CDR3 length: 13 amino acids. Germline loops: CDR1 SQVTM, CDR2 ANQGSEA. The CDR3 sequence: CSVGGGSNQPQHF. The CDR3 DNA reads TGCAGCGTTGGAGGGGGTAGCAATCAGCCCCAGCATTTT.

This rearrangement joins TRBV5-1 to TRBJ2-1, with 7 bases identical to TRBD2. Germline loops: CDR1 SGHRS, CDR2 YFSETQ. The CDR3 has 15 residues. With 0 bases clipped from V and 6 bases from J, the junction kept 6 bases outside the gene matches. The CDR3 region has the DNA TGCGCCAGCAGCTTGGAGGTTGGGGGGGTCAATGAGCAGTTCTTC. Translated: CASSLEVGGVNEQFF. The entire variable domain, with the rest obtained from reference TRBV5-1 and TRBJ2-1, is as follows: KAGVTQTPRYLIKTRGQQVTLSCSPISGHRSVSWYQQTPGQGLQFLFEYFSETQRNKGNFPGRFSGRQFSNSRSEMNVSTLELGDSALYLCASSLEVGGVNEQFFGPGTRLTVL.

The V gene is TRBV27, the J gene TRBJ1-5; weak D call: TRBD1 (5 bases). The CDR3 spans 14 residues. Germline CDR1 reads MNHEY; CDR2 reads SMNVEV (reference sequence). V lost 7 bases, J lost 4 bases, and 14 bases lay in between. The DNA of the CDR3 is TGTGCCAGCATCCCGTCAGGGAAGAATCAGCCCCAGCATTTT. Its translation is CASIPSGKNQPQHF.

This clone was detected a few times. V and J are TRBV5-8 and TRBJ2-7; D is unclear. Germline CDR1 and CDR2: SGHTS and YDEGEE. This CDR3 contains 13 residues. V shed 2 bases and J shed 0 bases, with 6 bases lying between them. In DNA, the CDR3 is TGTGCCAGCAGCTTCCTAAGCTCCTACGAGCAGTACTTC. It is translated as CASSFLSSYEQYF.

This chain links TRBV7-6 with TRBJ2-2; D is unresolved. Germline V gene sequence: CDR1 SGHVS, CDR2 FNYEAQ. V shed 5 bases and J shed 8 bases, with 9 bases lying between them. There are 12 residues in the CDR3. The CDR3, as DNA: TGTGCCAGCAGCCCCCTATTTGGGGAGCTGTTTTTT. Translation gives CASSPLFGELFF.

The rearrangement links TRBV15 to TRBJ1-5; 10 bases fit TRBD1. After removal of 5 bases from V and 4 bases from J, the junction contained 5 bases not matched to a gene. The CDR3 has 15 residues. Germline CDR1 LNHNV, CDR2 YYDKDF (reference sequence). The CDR3 here is CATSRGTGVNQPQHF. CDR3 DNA sequence: TGTGCCACCAGCCGCGGGACAGGGGTTAATCAGCCCCAGCATTTT.

This clone was recorded once. The V call is TRBV7-8, the J call TRBJ2-3; 7 positions agree with TRBD2. In germline, CDR1 is SGHVS, CDR2 FQNEAQ. The CDR3 is 14 amino acids. The junction had 9 bases not matched to a gene; V was cut back by 6 bases and J by 6 bases. The CDR3 spells CASSWRGSPDTQYF. The CDR3, as DNA: TGTGCCAGCAGTTGGCGGGGGTCTCCGGATACGCAGTATTTT.

V usage is TRBV5-1 and J usage is TRBJ2-1; D unclear. The CDR3 sequence is 12 residues long. Trimming took off 2 bases at V and 7 bases at J, with 7 bases between the two ends. Germline loops: CDR1 SGHRS, CDR2 YFSETQ. This CDR3 is CASSFARNEQFF. CDR3 coding DNA: TGCGCCAGCAGCTTCGCCAGGAATGAGCAGTTCTTC.

J is TRBJ1-5 and V is TRBV19; 9 bases are a match to TRBD1. Trimming cost V 5 bases and J 0 bases; bases outside gene matches: 2. CDR1 is LNHDA and CDR2 is SQIVND in the germline V gene (reference sequence). The CDR3 totals 15 residues. The CDR3 sequence is CASSRQGGSNQPQHF. In nucleotides, the CDR3 is TGTGCCAGTAGTCGACAGGGGGGTAGCAATCAGCCCCAGCATTTT.

The V call is TRBV30, the J call TRBJ2-5, with 9 nucleotides matching TRBD2. Germline-derived CDR1 and CDR2 are GTSNPN and SVGIG (reference sequence). The J segment lost 1 base and the V segment lost 7 bases, leaving 4 bases of the junction unmatched. The CDR3 loop spans 13 amino acids. The CDR3 DNA sequence: TGTGCCTCTTCGCGGGGGGGCCAAGAGACCCAGTACTTC. It codes for CASSRGGQETQYF.

This clone was detected a few times. In DNA form, the CDR3 reads TGTGCCAGCAATGCCTTCGGACAGGGATCCTACGAGCAGTACTTC. Its protein product is CASNAFGQGSYEQYF. The chain employs TRBV6-5 and TRBJ2-7; 8 bases are shared with TRBD1. V lost 7 bases to trimming and J lost 1 base; unmatched junction nucleotides: 9. This CDR3 region has 15 residues. Germline lookup yields CDR1 MNHEY and CDR2 SVGAGI.

This chain connects TRBV18 to TRBJ1-2; 8 nucleotides agree with TRBD1. The CDR3 runs to 15 residues. The V and J ends lost 3 bases and 2 bases, in that order; junction bases with no gene match: 5. Germline V gene sequence: CDR1 KGHSH, CDR2 LQKENI. The CDR3 region is CASSPGQGFNYGYTF. DNA for the CDR3: TGTGCCAGCTCACCTGGACAGGGCTTCAACTATGGCTACACCTTC.

Concerning this clone: No DNA is shown, since the ends of the CDR3 on it are uncertain; the CDR3 is the one TCRdb lists. The rearrangement links TRBV29-1 to TRBJ1-2. The CDR3 totals 14 residues, both ends included. Germline values: CDR1 SQVTM, CDR2 ANQGSEA. The CDR3 here is CSVASASGNYGCTF.